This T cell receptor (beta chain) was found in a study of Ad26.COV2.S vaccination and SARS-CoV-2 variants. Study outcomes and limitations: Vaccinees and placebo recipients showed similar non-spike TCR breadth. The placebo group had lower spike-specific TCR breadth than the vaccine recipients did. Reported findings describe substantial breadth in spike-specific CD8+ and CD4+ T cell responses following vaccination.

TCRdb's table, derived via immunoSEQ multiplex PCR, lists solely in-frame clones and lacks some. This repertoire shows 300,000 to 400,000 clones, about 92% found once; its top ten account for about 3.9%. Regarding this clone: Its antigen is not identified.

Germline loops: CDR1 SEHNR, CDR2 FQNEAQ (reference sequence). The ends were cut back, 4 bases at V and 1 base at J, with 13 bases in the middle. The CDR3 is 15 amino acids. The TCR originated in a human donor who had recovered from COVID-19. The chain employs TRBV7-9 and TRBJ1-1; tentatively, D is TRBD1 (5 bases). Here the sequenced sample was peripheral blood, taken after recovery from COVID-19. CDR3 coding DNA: TGTGCCAGCAGCTCCCCTGGGGGGGGGAACACTGAAGCTTTCTTT. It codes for CASSSPGGGNTEAFF.